The clone carrying this T cell receptor (beta chain) is termed medium-sized. This sample was included in a study of breast tumors, draining lymph nodes, adjacent tissues. TCRdb processed the multiplex PCR reads anew with MiXCR; each CDR3 protein has one entry. This sample has about 12,000 distinct CDR3 sequences, with approximately 35% found just once. Trimming removed 0 bases at V and 14 bases at J, with 18 bases between. Germline-derived CDR1 and CDR2 are SGHRS and YFSETQ. This CDR3 is built from 15 residues. Sequenced: breast tumor tissue. The chain employs TRBV5-1 and TRBJ1-6; D is uncertain. The TCR was taken from a female donor with breast cancer. Some clones in this sample may be carry-over from other donors' samples. In DNA, the CDR3 is TGCGCCAGCAGCTTGGGCAGCCCCCTAGATTTAACCCTCCACTTT. This encodes CASSLGSPLDLTLHF.